Below, 15 T cell receptor beta chains from the same sample are listed, as sequenced in a study of technical replicates of blood from a handful of donors. The assay was immunoSEQ multiplex PCR, and TCRdb's table has in-frame clones only and misses some. The data contain tens of thousands of clones, roughly 94% of them seen just once; the ten biggest clones take up about 0.26%. Sequenced input: T cells isolated from PBMCs. The receptors stem from a human donor in good health.

The CDR3 sequence is CASSLTGGEGYEDYGYTF. The CDR3 DNA is TGCGCCAGCAGCTTGACAGGGGGCGAAGGTTACGAAGACTATGGCTACACCTTC. This chain uses TRBV5-1 with TRBJ1-2; 9 nucleotides agree with TRBD1. Germline V gene data show CDR1 as SGHRS and CDR2 as YFSETQ. This CDR3 is 18 amino acids long. J gave up 3 bases and V 1 base, and 13 bases lay outside the gene matches.

This clone was seen once. The chain joins TRBV4-2 to TRBJ2-3; 9 nucleotides match TRBD1. CDR3 length: 16 residues. Trimming cost V 3 bases and J 2 bases; bases outside gene matches: 6. Germline V gives CDR1 LGHNA, CDR2 YNFKEQ. CDR3 protein: CASSQRQGVDTDTQYF. The CDR3 bases are TGTGCCAGCAGCCAGAGACAGGGGGTAGACACAGATACGCAGTATTTT.

The gene calls are TRBV18 and TRBJ2-5; TRBD2 agrees at 7 bases. The V segment lost 3 bases and the J segment 4 bases; nucleotides outside the gene matches: 8. The CDR3 is 15 residues long. Germline CDR1 and CDR2: KGHSH and LQKENI. CDR3 coding DNA: TGTGCCAGCTCACCGACGGGAGGTGTTGGAGAGACCCAGTACTTC. It translates to CASSPTGGVGETQYF.

The gene calls are TRBV4-2 and TRBJ1-2; 7 nucleotides line up with TRBD1. Germline CDR1 reads LGHNA; CDR2 reads YNFKEQ. Trimming cost V 0 bases and J 5 bases; bases outside gene matches: 9. This CDR3 is built from 16 residues. The CDR3 spells CASSQEYRGPIYGYTF. Here the CDR3 DNA reads TGTGCCAGCAGCCAAGAATACAGGGGACCTATATATGGCTACACCTTC.

This sequence joins TRBV27 and TRBJ2-3; D possibly corresponds to TRBD1 (5 bases). Germline-derived CDR1 and CDR2 are MNHEY and SMNVEV (reference sequence). This CDR3 region has 16 residues. Deletions cut 7 bases from V and 1 base from J, with 18 bases between. CDR3 in DNA: TGTGCCAGCAAAATTTGGGGCGGTCCGGGCACAGATACGCAGTATTTT. Protein: CASKIWGGPGTDTQYF.

The chain links TRBV4-1 to TRBJ2-4; no clear D gene. Germline-derived CDR1 and CDR2 are MGHRA and YSYEKL. Trimming removed 0 bases from V and 6 bases from J, with 9 bases in between. This CDR3 contains 14 residues. This CDR3 reads CASSQEASGNIQYF. The DNA for the CDR3 is TGCGCCAGCAGCCAAGAAGCATCTGGAAACATTCAGTACTTC.

The V call is TRBV2, the J call TRBJ1-1; tentative D call: TRBD1 (5 bases). CDR1 and CDR2 (germline): SNHLY, FYNNEI. V was trimmed by 7 bases and J by 1 base, leaving 10 bases between them. The CDR3 is 13 residues long. CDR3 nucleotide sequence: TGTGCCAGCAAGCGGGGCTCGAACACTGAAGCTTTCTTT. It yields the protein CASKRGSNTEAFF.

The gene calls are TRBV6-1 and TRBJ2-5, with 7 bases matching TRBD1. CDR3 length: 17 residues. CDR1 MNHNS and CDR2 SASEGT come from the germline V gene. V shed 0 bases, J shed 5 bases, and the junction held 12 bases outside the gene matches. CDR3 bases: TGTGCCAGCAGTGAAGCGTGGGGGAAGGGGGCTGAGGAGACCCAGTACTTC. It codes for CASSEAWGKGAEETQYF.

The rearrangement links TRBV28 to TRBJ2-4, with TRBD1 as a possible D gene (6 bases). CDR1 is MDHEN, CDR2 SYDVKM, per germline. The ends were cut back, 5 bases at V and 6 bases at J, with 20 bases in the middle. The CDR3 runs 16 residues. CDR3 sequence reads: CASSRRTEIMGNIQYF. The DNA for the CDR3 is TGTGCCAGCAGTCGCCGGACAGAAATAATGGGAAACATTCAGTACTTC.

This chain connects TRBV5-1 to TRBJ1-1, with 9 bases fitting TRBD1. CDR1 is SGHRS, CDR2 YFSETQ, per germline. The ends lost 4 bases at V and 3 bases at J; junction bases unmatched: 4. The CDR3 length is 14 residues. The chain's CDR3 is CASSNGQGYTEAFF. DNA of the CDR3: TGCGCCAGCAGCAACGGACAGGGGTACACTGAAGCTTTCTTT.

The CDR3 here is CASSGTSGRASPSTDTQYF. The CDR3 nucleotides read TGCGCCAGCAGCGGGACTAGCGGGAGGGCCTCCCCTAGCACAGATACGCAGTATTTT. The chain recombines TRBV4-1 with TRBJ2-3; 16 positions agree with TRBD2. J gave up 0 bases and V 5 bases, and 8 bases lay outside the gene matches. Germline V gene sequence: CDR1 MGHRA, CDR2 YSYEKL. The CDR3 is made up of 19 amino acids.

To note about this clone: One end of the junction varies from germline; a read error may be responsible. The chain is built from TRBV13 and TRBJ2-7; D is undetermined. CDR1 is PRHDT, CDR2 FYEKMQ, per germline (reference sequence). The CDR3 covers 15 residues. The CDR3 DNA reads as TGTGCCAGCAGCCTAGGCTTTACACGATCCTACGAGCAGTACTTC. It is translated as CASSLGFTRSYEQYF. The whole variable domain, remainder taken from reference TRBV13 and TRBJ2-7, is AAGVIQSPRHLIKEKRETATLKCYPIPRHDTVYWYQQGPGQDPQFLISFYEKMQSDKGSIPDRFSAQQFSDYHSELNMSSLELGDSALYFCASSLGFTRSYEQYFGPGTRLTVT.

V gene TRBV2 combines with J gene TRBJ2-3, with D possibly matching TRBD1 (6 bases). Germline values: CDR1 SNHLY, CDR2 FYNNEI. V was trimmed by 8 bases and J by 2 bases, leaving 11 bases between them. The CDR3 sequence is 13 residues long. The CDR3 loop is CASCRGHTDTQYF. CDR3 sequence (DNA): TGTGCCAGCTGCCGGGGACACACAGATACGCAGTATTTT. Supplemented by reference TRBV2 and TRBJ2-3, the full variable domain reads EPEVTQTPSHQVTQMGQEVILRCVPISNHLYFYWYRQILGQKVEFLVSFYNNEISEKSEIFDDQFSVERPDGSNFTLKIRSTKLEDSAMYFCASCRGHTDTQYFGPGTRLTVL.

The chain carries TRBV28 and TRBJ2-3; D possibly corresponds to TRBD2 (6 bases). This CDR3 has 15 amino acids. V was clipped by 6 bases and J by 3 bases, with 16 bases between them. From germline, CDR1 is MDHEN and CDR2 SYDVKM. CDR3 DNA: TGTGCCAGCAGAATGGGACTCGGAGGAACAGATACGCAGTATTTT. It encodes CASRMGLGGTDTQYF.

The DNA for the CDR3 is TGTGCCAGCAGTCCTGAGAGCTCCTACGAGCAGTACTTC. Its protein is CASSPESSYEQYF. The rearrangement links TRBV27 to TRBJ2-7; D not certain. Trimming cost V 5 bases and J 0 bases, with 8 bases left between them. Germline CDR1 is MNHEY and CDR2 is SMNVEV (reference sequence). The CDR3 length is 13 residues.